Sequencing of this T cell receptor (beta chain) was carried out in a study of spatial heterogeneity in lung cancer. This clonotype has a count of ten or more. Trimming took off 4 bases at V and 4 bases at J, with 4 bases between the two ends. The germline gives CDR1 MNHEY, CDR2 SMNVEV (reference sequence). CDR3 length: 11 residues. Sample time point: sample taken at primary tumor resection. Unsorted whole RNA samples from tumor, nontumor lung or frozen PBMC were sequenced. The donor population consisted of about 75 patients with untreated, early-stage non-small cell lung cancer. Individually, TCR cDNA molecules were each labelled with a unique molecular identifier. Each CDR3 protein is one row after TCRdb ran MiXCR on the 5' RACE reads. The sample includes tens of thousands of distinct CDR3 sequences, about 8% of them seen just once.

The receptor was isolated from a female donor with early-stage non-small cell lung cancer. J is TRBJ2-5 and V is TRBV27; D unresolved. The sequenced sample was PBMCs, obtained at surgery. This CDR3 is CASSSRETQYF. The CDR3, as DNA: TGTGCCAGCAGTTCACGAGAGACCCAGTACTTC.